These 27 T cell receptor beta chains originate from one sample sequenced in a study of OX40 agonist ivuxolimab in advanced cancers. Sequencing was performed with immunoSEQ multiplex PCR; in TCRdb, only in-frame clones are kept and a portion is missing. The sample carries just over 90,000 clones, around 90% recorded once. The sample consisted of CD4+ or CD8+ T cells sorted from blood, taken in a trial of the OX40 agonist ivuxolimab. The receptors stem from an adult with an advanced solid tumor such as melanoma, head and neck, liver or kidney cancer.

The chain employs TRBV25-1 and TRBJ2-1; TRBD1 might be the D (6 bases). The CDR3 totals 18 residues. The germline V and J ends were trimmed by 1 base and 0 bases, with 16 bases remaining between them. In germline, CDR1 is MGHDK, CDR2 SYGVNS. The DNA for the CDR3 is TGTGCCAGCAGTGAATTGCCGTCCCGGGACAACTCCTACAATGAGCAGTTCTTC. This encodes CASSELPSRDNSYNEQFF.

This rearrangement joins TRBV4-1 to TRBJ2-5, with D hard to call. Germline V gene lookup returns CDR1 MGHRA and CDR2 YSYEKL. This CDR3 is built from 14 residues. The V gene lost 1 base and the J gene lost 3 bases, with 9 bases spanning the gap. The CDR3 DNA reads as TGCGCCAGCAGCCAAGTTTCCAGCGAAGAGACCCAGTACTTC. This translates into CASSQVSSEETQYF.

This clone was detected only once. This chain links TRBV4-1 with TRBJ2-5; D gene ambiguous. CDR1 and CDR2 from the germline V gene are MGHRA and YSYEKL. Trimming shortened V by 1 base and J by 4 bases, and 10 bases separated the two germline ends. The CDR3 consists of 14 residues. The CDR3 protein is CASSQVGGRETQYF. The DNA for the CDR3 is TGCGCCAGCAGCCAAGTTGGTGGGCGAGAGACCCAGTACTTC.

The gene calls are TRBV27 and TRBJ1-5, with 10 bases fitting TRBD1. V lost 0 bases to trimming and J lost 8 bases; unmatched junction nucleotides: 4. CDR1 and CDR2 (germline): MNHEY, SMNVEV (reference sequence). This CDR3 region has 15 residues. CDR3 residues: CASSLSGTGVKPQHF. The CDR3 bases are TGTGCCAGCAGTTTATCGGGGACAGGGGTAAAGCCCCAGCATTTT.

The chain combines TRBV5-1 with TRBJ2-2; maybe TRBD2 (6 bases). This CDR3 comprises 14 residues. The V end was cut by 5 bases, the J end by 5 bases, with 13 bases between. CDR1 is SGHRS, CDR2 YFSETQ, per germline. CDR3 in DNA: TGCGCCAGCAGGGATCTGGGACTGACCGGGGAGCTGTTTTTT. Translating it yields CASRDLGLTGELFF.

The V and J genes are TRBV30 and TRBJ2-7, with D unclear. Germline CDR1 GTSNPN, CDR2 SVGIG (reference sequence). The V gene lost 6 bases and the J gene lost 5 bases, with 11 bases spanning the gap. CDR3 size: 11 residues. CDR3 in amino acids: CACSYFDEQYF. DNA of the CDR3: TGTGCCTGCTCATACTTCGACGAGCAGTACTTC.

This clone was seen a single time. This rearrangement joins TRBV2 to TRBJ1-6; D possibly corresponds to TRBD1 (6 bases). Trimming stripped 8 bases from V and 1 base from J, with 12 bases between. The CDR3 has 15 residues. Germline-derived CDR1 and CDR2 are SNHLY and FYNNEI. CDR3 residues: CASHREGSYNSPLHF. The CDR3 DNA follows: TGTGCCAGCCACAGGGAGGGGTCCTATAATTCACCCCTCCACTTT.

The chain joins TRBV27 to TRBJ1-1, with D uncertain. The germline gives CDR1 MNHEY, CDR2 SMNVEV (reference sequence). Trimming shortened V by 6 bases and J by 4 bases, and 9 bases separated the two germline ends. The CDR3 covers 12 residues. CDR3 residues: CASREGGTEAFF. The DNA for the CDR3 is TGTGCCAGCAGAGAAGGCGGCACTGAAGCTTTCTTT.

The CDR3 coding sequence is TGTGCCAGCAGCTTAGCAGGCGCCAGGGGGAACTCTGGAAACACCATATATTTT. It encodes CASSLAGARGNSGNTIYF. This chain connects TRBV11-2 to TRBJ1-3, with 7 bases fitting TRBD1. The germline gives CDR1 SGHAT, CDR2 FQNNGV. The CDR3 consists of 18 residues. Trimming cost V 1 base and J 0 bases; bases outside gene matches: 9.

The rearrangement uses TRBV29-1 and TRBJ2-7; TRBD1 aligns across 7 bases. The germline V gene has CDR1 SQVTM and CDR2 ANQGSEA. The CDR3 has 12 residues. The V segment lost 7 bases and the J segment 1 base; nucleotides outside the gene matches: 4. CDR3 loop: CSAATGSYEQYF. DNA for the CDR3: TGCAGCGCTGCGACAGGGTCCTACGAGCAGTACTTC.

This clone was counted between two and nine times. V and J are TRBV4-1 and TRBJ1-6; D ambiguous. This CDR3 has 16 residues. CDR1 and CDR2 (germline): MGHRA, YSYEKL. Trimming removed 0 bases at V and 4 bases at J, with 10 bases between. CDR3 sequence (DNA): TGCGCCAGCAGCCAAGATCCCTCGGGTTATAATTCACCCCTCCACTTT. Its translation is CASSQDPSGYNSPLHF.

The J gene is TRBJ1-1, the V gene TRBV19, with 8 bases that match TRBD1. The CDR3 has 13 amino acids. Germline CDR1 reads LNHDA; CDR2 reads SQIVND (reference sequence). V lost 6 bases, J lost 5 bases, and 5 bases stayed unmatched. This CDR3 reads CASRLNRGTEAFF. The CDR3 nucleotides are TGTGCCAGTAGGCTTAACAGGGGGACTGAAGCTTTCTTT.

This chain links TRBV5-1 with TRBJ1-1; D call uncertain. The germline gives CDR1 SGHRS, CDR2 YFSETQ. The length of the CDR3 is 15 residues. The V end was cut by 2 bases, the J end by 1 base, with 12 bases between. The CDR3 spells CASSLSAASNTEAFF. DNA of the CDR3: TGCGCCAGCAGCTTATCGGCAGCCTCGAACACTGAAGCTTTCTTT.

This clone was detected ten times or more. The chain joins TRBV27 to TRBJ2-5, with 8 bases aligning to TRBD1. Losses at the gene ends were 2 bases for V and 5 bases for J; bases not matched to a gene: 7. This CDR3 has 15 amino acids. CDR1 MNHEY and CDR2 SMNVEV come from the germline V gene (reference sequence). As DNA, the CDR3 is TGTGCCAGCAGTTTACGCAGGGGGCTTCTTGAGACCCAGTACTTC. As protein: CASSLRRGLLETQYF.

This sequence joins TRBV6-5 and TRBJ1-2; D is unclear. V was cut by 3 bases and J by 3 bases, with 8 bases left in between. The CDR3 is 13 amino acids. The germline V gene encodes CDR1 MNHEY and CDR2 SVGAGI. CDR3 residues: CASSYGHDYGYTF. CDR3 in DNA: TGTGCCAGCAGTTATGGGCATGACTATGGCTACACCTTC.

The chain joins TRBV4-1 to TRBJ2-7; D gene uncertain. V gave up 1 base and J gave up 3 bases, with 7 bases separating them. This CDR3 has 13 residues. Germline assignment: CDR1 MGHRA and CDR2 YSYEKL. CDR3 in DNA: TGCGCCAGCAGCCAAGGGGAAGACTACGAGCAGTACTTC. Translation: CASSQGEDYEQYF.

The CDR3 here is CASSLGGLGMNTEAFF. CDR3 DNA sequence: TGTGCCAGCAGCTTGGGTGGTTTAGGCATGAACACTGAAGCTTTCTTT. J is TRBJ1-1 and V is TRBV5-4; D is uncertain. This CDR3 is built from 16 residues. Trimming took off 0 bases at V and 0 bases at J, with 12 bases between the two ends. Germline CDR1 and CDR2: SGHNT and YYREEE (reference sequence).

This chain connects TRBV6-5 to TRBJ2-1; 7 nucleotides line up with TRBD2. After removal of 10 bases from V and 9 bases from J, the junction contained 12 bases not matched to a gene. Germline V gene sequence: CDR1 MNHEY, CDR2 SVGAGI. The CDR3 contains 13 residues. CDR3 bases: TGTGCCACCGAGTCTGACGGGGGGATTGAGCAGTTCTTC. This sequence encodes CATESDGGIEQFF.

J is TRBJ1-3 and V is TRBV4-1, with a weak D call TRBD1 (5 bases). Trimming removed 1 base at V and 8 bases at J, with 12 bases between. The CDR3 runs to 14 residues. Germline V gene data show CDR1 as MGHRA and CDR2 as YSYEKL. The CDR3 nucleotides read TGCGCCAGCAGCCAAGTAGGCAGGGTGGACACCATATATTTT. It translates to CASSQVGRVDTIYF.

CDR3 amino acids: CASSMKGGIGETQYF. Here the CDR3 DNA reads TGTGCCAGTAGTATGAAGGGAGGTATCGGAGAGACCCAGTACTTC. The chain links TRBV19 to TRBJ2-5, with D perhaps matching TRBD2 (6 bases). This CDR3 is 15 amino acids long. V was shortened by 3 bases and J by 4 bases, with 15 bases between the two germline ends. Germline V gene lookup returns CDR1 LNHDA and CDR2 SQIVND (reference sequence).

The CDR3 DNA reads TGTGCCAGCAGTGTGGCCGGGAAGCAGTACTTC. It is translated as CASSVAGKQYF. The genes are TRBV27 and TRBJ2-7, with D possibly being TRBD2 (5 bases). Germline V gives CDR1 MNHEY, CDR2 SMNVEV (reference sequence). Trimming stripped 5 bases from V and 8 bases from J, with 10 bases between. The CDR3 loop spans 11 amino acids.

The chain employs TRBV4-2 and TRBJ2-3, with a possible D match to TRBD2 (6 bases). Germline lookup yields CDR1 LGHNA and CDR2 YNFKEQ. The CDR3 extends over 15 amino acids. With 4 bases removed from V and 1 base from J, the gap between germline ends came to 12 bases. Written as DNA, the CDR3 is TGTGCCAGCAGCCCTCGGGAGAGGGGCACAGATACGCAGTATTTT. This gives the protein CASSPRERGTDTQYF.

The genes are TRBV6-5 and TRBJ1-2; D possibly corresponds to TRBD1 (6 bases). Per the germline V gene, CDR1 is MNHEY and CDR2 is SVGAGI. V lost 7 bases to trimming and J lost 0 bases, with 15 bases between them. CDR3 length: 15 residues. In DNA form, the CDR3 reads TGTGCCAGCACAGACTTCGGGACAACTAACTATGGCTACACCTTC. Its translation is CASTDFGTTNYGYTF.

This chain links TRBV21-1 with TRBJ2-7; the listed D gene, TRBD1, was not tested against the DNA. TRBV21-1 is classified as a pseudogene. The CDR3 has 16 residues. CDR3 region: CASSKRGMAADYEQYF. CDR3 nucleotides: TGTGCCAGCAGCAAAAGGGGGATGGCAGCAGACTACGAGCAGTACTTC.

The CDR3 reads CASSFVGVSDTQYF. The CDR3 DNA follows: TGTGCCAGCAGTTTTGTGGGAGTTTCCGATACGCAGTATTTT. The chain uses TRBV27 and TRBJ2-3; D might be TRBD2 (5 bases). Germline-derived CDR1 and CDR2 are MNHEY and SMNVEV (reference sequence). V lost 3 bases to trimming and J lost 6 bases, with 13 bases between them. The CDR3 sequence is 14 residues long.

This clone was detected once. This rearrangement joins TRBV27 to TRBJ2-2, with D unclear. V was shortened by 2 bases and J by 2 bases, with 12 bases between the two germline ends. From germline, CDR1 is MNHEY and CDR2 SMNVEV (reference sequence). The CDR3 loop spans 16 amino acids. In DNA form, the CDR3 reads TGTGCCAGCAGTTTAAGAGGAGTTTCCAACACCGGGGAGCTGTTTTTT. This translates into CASSLRGVSNTGELFF.

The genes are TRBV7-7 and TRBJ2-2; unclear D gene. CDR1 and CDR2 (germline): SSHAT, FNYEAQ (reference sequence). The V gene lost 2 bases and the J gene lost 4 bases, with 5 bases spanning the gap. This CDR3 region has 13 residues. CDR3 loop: CASSLLSTGELFF. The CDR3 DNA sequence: TGTGCCAGCAGCTTACTTAGCACCGGGGAGCTGTTTTTT.